What follows are 3 T cell receptor beta chains derived from one specimen sequenced in a study of T cells in Graves' hyperthyroidism and ophthalmopathy. From RNA transcripts, TCR beta CDR3 regions were amplified. First-round RT-PCR with HTBI primers amplified the TCR CDR3 region. TCRdb reprocessed the multiplex PCR reads with MiXCR, giving one entry per CDR3 protein. Of about 410,000 distinct CDR3 sequences listed, approximately 15% are singletons. Sequenced sample: blood. These receptors came from a young man with Graves' ophthalmopathy.

The chain has TRBV9 and TRBJ1-2, with D possibly being TRBD1 (6 bases). The CDR3 extends over 15 amino acids. Germline CDR1 SGDLS, CDR2 YYNGEE. V shed 4 bases and J shed 0 bases, with 13 bases lying between them. The chain's CDR3 is CASSLGAKTNYGYTF. The CDR3, as DNA: TGTGCCAGCAGCCTGGGGGCGAAAACTAACTATGGCTACACCTTC.

The chain couples TRBV5-1 to TRBJ2-1; the D gene could be TRBD1 or TRBD2 (6 bases each). The CDR3 runs 17 residues. Trimming removed 1 base from V and 9 bases from J, with 23 bases in between. Germline CDR1 reads SGHRS; CDR2 reads YFSETQ. The CDR3, as DNA: TGCGCCAGCAGCTTGATGGCAAGACCGGGGGCCTTGGGTGAGCAGTTCTTC. It yields the protein CASSLMARPGALGEQFF.

The chain couples TRBV14 to TRBJ1-4; D might be TRBD1 (5 bases). This CDR3 has 15 amino acids. The V end was cut by 1 base, the J end by 10 bases, with 16 bases between. The germline CDR1 and CDR2 sequences are SGHDN and FVKESK. CDR3 sequence reads: CASSQGFGGIGKLFF. The CDR3 coding sequence is TGTGCCAGCAGCCAAGGTTTCGGGGGGATCGGAAAACTGTTTTTT. Full variable domain (outside the CDR3, taken from reference TRBV14 and TRBJ1-4): EAGVTQFPSHSVIEKGQTVTLRCDPISGHDNLYWYRRVMGKEIKFLLHFVKESKQDESGMPNNRFLAERTGGTYSTLKVQPAELEDSGVYFCASSQGFGGIGKLFFGSGTQLSVL.